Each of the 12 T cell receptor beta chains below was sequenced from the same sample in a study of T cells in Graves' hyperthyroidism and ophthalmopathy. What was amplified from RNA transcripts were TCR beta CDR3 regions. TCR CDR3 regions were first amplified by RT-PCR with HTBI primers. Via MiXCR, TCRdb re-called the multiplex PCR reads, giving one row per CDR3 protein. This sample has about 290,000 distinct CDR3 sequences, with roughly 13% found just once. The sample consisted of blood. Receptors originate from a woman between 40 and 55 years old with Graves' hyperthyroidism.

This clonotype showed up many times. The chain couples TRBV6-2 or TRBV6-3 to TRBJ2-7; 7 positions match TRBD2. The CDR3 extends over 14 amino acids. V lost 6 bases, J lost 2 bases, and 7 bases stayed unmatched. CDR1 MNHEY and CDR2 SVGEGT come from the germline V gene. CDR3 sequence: CASRPAGNTYEQYF. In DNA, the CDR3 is TGTGCCAGCAGACCAGCGGGAAACACCTACGAGCAGTACTTC.

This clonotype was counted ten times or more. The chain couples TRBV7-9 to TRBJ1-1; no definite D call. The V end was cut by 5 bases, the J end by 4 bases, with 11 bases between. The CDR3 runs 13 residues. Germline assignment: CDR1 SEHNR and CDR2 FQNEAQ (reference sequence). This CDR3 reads CASSPPPGTEAFF. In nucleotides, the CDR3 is TGTGCCAGCAGCCCTCCGCCGGGCACTGAAGCTTTCTTT.

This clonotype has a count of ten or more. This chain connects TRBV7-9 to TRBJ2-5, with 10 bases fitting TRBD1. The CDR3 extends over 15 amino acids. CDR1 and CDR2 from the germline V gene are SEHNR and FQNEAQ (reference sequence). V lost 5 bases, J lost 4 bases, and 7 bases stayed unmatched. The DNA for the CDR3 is TGTGCCAGCAGCCGGACAGGGGGTCTGGGAGAGACCCAGTACTTC. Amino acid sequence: CASSRTGGLGETQYF.

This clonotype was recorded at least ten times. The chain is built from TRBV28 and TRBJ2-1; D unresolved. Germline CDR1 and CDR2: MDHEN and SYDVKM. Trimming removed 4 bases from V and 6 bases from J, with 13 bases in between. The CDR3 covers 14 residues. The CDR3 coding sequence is TGTGCCAGCAGTTCAAGATTATTCCTCAATGAGCAGTTCTTC. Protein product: CASSSRLFLNEQFF.

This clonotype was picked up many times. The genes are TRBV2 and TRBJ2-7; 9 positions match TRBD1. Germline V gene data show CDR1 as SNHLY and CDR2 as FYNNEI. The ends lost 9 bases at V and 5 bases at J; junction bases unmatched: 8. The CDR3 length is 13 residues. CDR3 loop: CARRGQGSHEQYF. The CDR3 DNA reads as TGTGCCAGACGAGGACAGGGGTCCCACGAGCAGTACTTC.

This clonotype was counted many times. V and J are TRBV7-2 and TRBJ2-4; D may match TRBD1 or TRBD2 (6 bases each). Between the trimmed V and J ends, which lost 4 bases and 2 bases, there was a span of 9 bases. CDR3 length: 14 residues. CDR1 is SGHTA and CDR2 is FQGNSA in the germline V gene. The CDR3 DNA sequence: TGTGCCAGCAGCTCCGGGGGCTCCAAAAACATTCAGTACTTC. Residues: CASSSGGSKNIQYF.

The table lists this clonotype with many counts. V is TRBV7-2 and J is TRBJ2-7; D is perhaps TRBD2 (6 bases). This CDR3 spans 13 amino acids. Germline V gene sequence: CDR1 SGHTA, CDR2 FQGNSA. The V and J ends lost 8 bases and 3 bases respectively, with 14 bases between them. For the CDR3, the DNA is TGTGCCAGCTCCCACAACGGGGGCTACGAGCAGTACTTC. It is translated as CASSHNGGYEQYF.

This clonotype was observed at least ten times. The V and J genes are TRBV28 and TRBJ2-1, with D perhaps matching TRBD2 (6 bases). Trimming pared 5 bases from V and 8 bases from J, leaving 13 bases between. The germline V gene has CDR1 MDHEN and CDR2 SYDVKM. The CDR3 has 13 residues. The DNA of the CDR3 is TGTGCCAGCAGTACCTCGTCGGGGGATGAGCAGTTCTTC. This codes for CASSTSSGDEQFF.

CDR3 bases: TGCGCCAGCAGCTCCCAGAGGACAGGGGGTTACGAGCAGTACTTC. Its translation: CASSSQRTGGYEQYF. The chain uses TRBV5-1 and TRBJ2-7, with TRBD1 matching 10 bases. Per germline, CDR1 SGHRS and CDR2 YFSETQ. This CDR3 comprises 15 residues. The junction had 7 bases not matched to a gene; V was cut back by 3 bases and J by 4 bases.

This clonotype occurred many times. CDR3 DNA: TGTGCCAGCAGAGTACAGGGGCGAGGTGAAGCTTTCTTT. This gives the protein CASRVQGRGEAFF. The gene calls are TRBV12-3 or TRBV12-4 and TRBJ1-1, with 7 bases aligning to TRBD1. The CDR3 totals 13 residues. Trimming took 6 bases from V and 7 from J; bases not matched to a gene: 8.

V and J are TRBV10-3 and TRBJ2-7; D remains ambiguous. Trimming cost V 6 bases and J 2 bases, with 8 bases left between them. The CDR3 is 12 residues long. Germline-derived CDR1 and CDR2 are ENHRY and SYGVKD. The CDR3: CAIRAGTYEQYF. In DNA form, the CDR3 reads TGTGCCATCAGGGCAGGAACCTACGAGCAGTACTTC.

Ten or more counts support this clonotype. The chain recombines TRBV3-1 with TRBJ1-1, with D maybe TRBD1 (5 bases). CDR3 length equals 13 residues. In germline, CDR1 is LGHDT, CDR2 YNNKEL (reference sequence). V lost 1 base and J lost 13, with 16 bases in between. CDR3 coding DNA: TGTGCCAGCAGCCAAGGCGGTGACAGTAAAGGTTTCTTT. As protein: CASSQGGDSKGFF. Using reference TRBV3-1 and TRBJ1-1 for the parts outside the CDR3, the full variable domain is DTAVSQTPKYLVTQMGNDKSIKCEQNLGHDTMYWYKQDSKKFLKIMFSYNNKELIINETVPNRFSPKSPDKAHLNLHINSLELGDSAVYFCASSQGGDSKGFFGQGTRLTVV.